This passage covers 21 T cell receptor beta chains from one sample sequenced in a study of T cells in Graves' hyperthyroidism and ophthalmopathy. Amplified TCR beta CDR3 regions came from RNA transcripts. First-round RT-PCR with HTBI primers amplified the TCR CDR3 region. TCRdb reprocessed the multiplex PCR reads via MiXCR and lists one record per CDR3 protein. The data contain some 620,000 distinct CDR3 sequences, about 17% of them singletons. Material for sequencing was blood. These TCRs come from a woman in her twenties or thirties with Graves' hyperthyroidism.

This clonotype was detected ten times or more. The chain has TRBV15 and TRBJ2-7, with TRBD1 matching over 10 bases. CDR3 length: 15 amino acids. The germline V gene encodes CDR1 LNHNV and CDR2 YYDKDF (reference sequence). The V and J ends lost 3 bases and 0 bases, in that order; junction bases with no gene match: 2. CDR3 bases: TGTGCCACCAGCAGGTGGACAGGGGGCTCCTACGAGCAGTACTTC. It specifies CATSRWTGGSYEQYF.

This clonotype occurred many times. The V call is TRBV7-2, the J call TRBJ1-2; 7 bases line up with TRBD1. Trimming at V came to 1 base and at J to 4 bases, leaving 6 bases not matched to a gene. This CDR3 has 15 amino acids. Germline V gene sequence: CDR1 SGHTA, CDR2 FQGNSA. In DNA, the CDR3 is TGTGCCAGCAGCTTAGTTCAAACAGGGGCCTATGGCTACACCTTC. Protein: CASSLVQTGAYGYTF.

This clonotype was recorded many times. The chain uses TRBV2 and TRBJ2-7; 8 nucleotides line up with TRBD2. The CDR3 is made up of 14 amino acids. V lost 7 bases to trimming and J lost 0 bases; unmatched junction nucleotides: 5. From germline, CDR1 is SNHLY and CDR2 FYNNEI. CDR3 in DNA: TGTGCCAGCAACAGCGGGGGAAGCTCCTACGAGCAGTACTTC. It yields the protein CASNSGGSSYEQYF.

In its sample, this clonotype was seen many times. The chain has TRBV12-3 or TRBV12-4 and TRBJ2-1; D not resolved. CDR3 length: 13 amino acids. V was trimmed by 3 bases and J by 6 bases, leaving 9 bases between them. The CDR3 bases are TGTGCCAGCAGTTTCCCCCTCTCCAATGAGCAGTTCTTC. This encodes CASSFPLSNEQFF.

This clonotype was recorded at least ten times. V gene TRBV30 combines with J gene TRBJ2-7; 12 bases map to TRBD2. CDR1 and CDR2 (germline): GTSNPN, SVGIG (reference sequence). V lost 6 bases and J lost 1; bases outside the gene matches: 7. CDR3 length: 15 residues. The CDR3 here is CACTYGLAGSYEQYF. CDR3 sequence (DNA): TGTGCCTGTACTTATGGACTAGCGGGATCCTACGAGCAGTACTTC.

Only a few counts were recorded for this clonotype. J is TRBJ2-7 and V is TRBV28, with TRBD1 matching over 7 bases. With 5 bases clipped from V and 6 bases from J, the junction kept 10 bases outside the gene matches. The V gene's germline CDR1 is MDHEN and CDR2 SYDVKM. The CDR3 runs to 14 residues. CDR3 protein: CASSARLTGSEQYF. In DNA form, the CDR3 reads TGTGCCAGCAGTGCCCGCTTGACAGGGTCCGAGCAGTACTTC. The whole variable domain, filled in from reference TRBV28 and TRBJ2-7, reads DVKVTQSSRYLVKRTGEKVFLECVQDMDHENMFWYRQDPGLGLRLIYFSYDVKMKEKGDIPEGYSVSREKKERFSLILESASTNQTSMYLCASSARLTGSEQYFGPGTRLTVT.

The chain uses TRBV5-1 and TRBJ2-2; D unclear. Trimming cost V 6 bases and J 0 bases, with 3 bases left between them. CDR1 and CDR2 (germline): SGHRS, YFSETQ. The CDR3 is made up of 12 amino acids. As DNA, the CDR3 is TGCGCCAGCAACGCGAACACCGGGGAGCTGTTTTTT. Its protein is CASNANTGELFF.

Ten or more counts support this clonotype. The gene calls are TRBV28 and TRBJ1-5, with a possible D match to TRBD1 (6 bases). V lost 5 bases and J 2 bases, leaving 13 bases between the germline ends. From germline, CDR1 is MDHEN and CDR2 SYDVKM. CDR3 length equals 15 residues. The CDR3, as DNA: TGTGCCAGCAGTCGGGAGGGGGGACGCAATCAGCCCCAGCATTTT. This sequence encodes CASSREGGRNQPQHF.

This clonotype was detected ten times or more. The genes are TRBV18 and TRBJ1-1; maybe TRBD1 (5 bases). The V and J ends lost 1 base and 7 bases respectively, with 10 bases between them. Looked up from germline, CDR1 is KGHSH and CDR2 is LQKENI. CDR3 length: 13 amino acids. The CDR3 DNA follows: TGTGCCAGCTCACCACAACGCCAGGGTGAAGCTTTCTTT. As protein: CASSPQRQGEAFF.

This clonotype appeared many times. CDR3 amino acids: CASSEDGYPHAVDYGYTF. The CDR3 bases are TGTGCCAGCAGTGAAGATGGGTATCCTCACGCGGTAGACTATGGCTACACCTTC. This rearrangement joins TRBV2 to TRBJ1-2; D uncertain. Germline V lookup: CDR1 SNHLY, CDR2 FYNNEI. The CDR3 extends over 18 amino acids. The V gene lost 1 base and the J gene lost 3 bases, with 21 bases spanning the gap. The whole variable domain, filled in from reference TRBV2 and TRBJ1-2, reads EPEVTQTPSHQVTQMGQEVILRCVPISNHLYFYWYRQILGQKVEFLVSFYNNEISEKSEIFDDQFSVERPDGSNFTLKIRSTKLEDSAMYFCASSEDGYPHAVDYGYTFGSGTRLTVV.

V is TRBV4-1 and J is TRBJ2-1; the match to TRBD1 covers 7 bases. The CDR3 is 15 amino acids. Germline loops: CDR1 MGHRA, CDR2 YSYEKL. The V and J ends lost 1 base and 7 bases, in that order; junction bases with no gene match: 7. The CDR3 DNA follows: TGCGCCAGCAGCCAAGGAGGGGGCGTTAGTAATGAGCAGTTCTTC. It encodes CASSQGGGVSNEQFF.

This clonotype has more than one count but fewer than ten. The chain employs TRBV27 and TRBJ2-7; TRBD1 matches 9 bases. V was pared by 5 bases and J by 2 bases, with 4 bases of the junction left unmatched. Germline V gene lookup returns CDR1 MNHEY and CDR2 SMNVEV (reference sequence). The CDR3 consists of 14 residues. CDR3 sequence (DNA): TGTGCCAGCAGTGCCAGGGACAGGGCCTACGAGCAGTACTTC. The encoded protein is CASSARDRAYEQYF.

Regarding this clonotype: At one end the junction does not follow the germline gene, possibly because of a read error. This rearrangement joins TRBV6-1 to TRBJ2-7; no reliable D call. CDR3 length equals 17 residues. Per germline, CDR1 MNHNS and CDR2 SASEGT. CDR3 bases: TGTGCCAGCAGTGCCATCCGGTATTTTACCACGGCCTACGAGCAGTACTTT. Protein sequence: CASSAIRYFTTAYEQYF.

This clonotype was seen many times. The rearrangement uses TRBV6-1 and TRBJ2-7, with 9 bases identical to TRBD1. J was trimmed by 5 bases and V by 5 bases; bases with no gene match: 7. Germline loops: CDR1 MNHNS, CDR2 SASEGT. The CDR3 is made up of 14 amino acids. CDR3 sequence (DNA): TGTGCCAGCAGTACCGGGACAGGGTTCCACGAGCAGTACTTC. It encodes CASSTGTGFHEQYF.

Ten or more counts support this clonotype. The CDR3 loop is CASSSSRRAEAFF. The CDR3 DNA reads as TGTGCCAGCAGCTCTTCCCGACGGGCTGAAGCTTTCTTT. The rearrangement links TRBV7-2 to TRBJ1-1; D is ambiguous. The CDR3 length is 13 residues. CDR1 is SGHTA and CDR2 is FQGNSA in the germline V gene. Trimming cost V 4 bases and J 6 bases, with 12 bases left between them.

There are many counts of this clonotype. V usage is TRBV27 and J usage is TRBJ2-6; no definite D call. Germline CDR1 is MNHEY and CDR2 is SMNVEV (reference sequence). The CDR3 extends over 13 amino acids. The V gene lost 7 bases and the J gene lost 0 bases, with 4 bases spanning the gap. In nucleotides, the CDR3 is TGTGCCAGCACCTACTCTGGGGCCAACGTCCTGACTTTC. It codes for CASTYSGANVLTF.

This clonotype was detected a few times. The chain combines TRBV5-6 with TRBJ2-2; tentatively, D is TRBD1 (6 bases). V was pared by 2 bases and J by 0 bases, with 11 bases between. CDR3 size: 16 residues. Germline loops: CDR1 SGHDT, CDR2 YYEEEE. CDR3 DNA: TGTGCCAGCAGCTTTGACAGGAATACGAACACCGGGGAGCTGTTTTTT. This translates into CASSFDRNTNTGELFF.

CDR3 coding DNA: TGCAGCGTCCGAGGCAGGTCCTATGGCTACACCTTC. It translates to CSVRGRSYGYTF. V gene TRBV29-1 combines with J gene TRBJ1-2; D gene unclear. V lost 6 bases to trimming and J lost 4 bases, with 12 bases between them. The CDR3 runs to 12 residues. Germline V CDR1 and CDR2: SQVTM, ANQGSEA.

This clonotype was found many times. The chain is built from TRBV12-3 or TRBV12-4 and TRBJ2-5, with D unclear. Trimming cost V 2 bases and J 2 bases, with 6 bases left between them. The CDR3 loop spans 13 amino acids. CDR3 loop: CASSLSAQETQYF. In DNA form, the CDR3 reads TGTGCCAGCAGTTTAAGTGCGCAAGAGACCCAGTACTTC.

Turning to this clonotype: Given the absence of the conserved phenylalanine or tryptophan at the CDR3 end, a read error is likely. The gene calls are TRBV18 and TRBJ2-2; tentatively, D is TRBD2 (5 bases). This CDR3 is 15 amino acids long. V dropped 2 bases and J dropped 5 bases, with 12 bases sitting between them. Germline CDR1 and CDR2: KGHSH and LQKENI. CDR3 loop: CASSPMTIPTGELFL. The DNA for the CDR3 is TGTGCCAGCTCACCAATGACTATCCCTACCGGGGAGCTGTTTCTT.

With respect to this clonotype: A much larger clone lies one base from this, so it may be a read error. V gene TRBV20-1 combines with J gene TRBJ2-1; tentatively, D is TRBD2 (6 bases). CDR1 DFQATT and CDR2 SNEGSKA come from the germline V gene (reference sequence). This CDR3 contains 16 residues. The ends were cut back, 6 bases at V and 0 bases at J, with 18 bases in the middle. The CDR3 spells CSALEAGGSSYNEQFF. CDR3 nucleotide sequence: TGCAGTGCGCTTGAGGCCGGGGGAAGCTCCTACAATGAGCAGTTCTTC.